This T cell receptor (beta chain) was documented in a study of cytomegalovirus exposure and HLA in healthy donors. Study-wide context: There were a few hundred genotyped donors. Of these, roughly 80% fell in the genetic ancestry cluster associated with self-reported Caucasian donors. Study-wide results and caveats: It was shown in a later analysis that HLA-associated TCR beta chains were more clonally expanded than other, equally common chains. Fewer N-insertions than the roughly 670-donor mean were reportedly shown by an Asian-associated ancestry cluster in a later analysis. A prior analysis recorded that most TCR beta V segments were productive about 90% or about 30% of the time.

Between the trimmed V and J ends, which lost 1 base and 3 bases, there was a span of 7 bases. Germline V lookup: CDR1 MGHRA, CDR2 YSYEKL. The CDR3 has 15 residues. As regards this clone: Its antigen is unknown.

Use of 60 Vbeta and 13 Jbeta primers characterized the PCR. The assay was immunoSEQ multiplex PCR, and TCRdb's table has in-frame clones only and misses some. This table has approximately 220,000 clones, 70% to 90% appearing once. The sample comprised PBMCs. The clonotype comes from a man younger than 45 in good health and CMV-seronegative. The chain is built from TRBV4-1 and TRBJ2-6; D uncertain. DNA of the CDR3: TGCGCCAGCAGCCAAGGGCGGCTTGGGGCCAACGTCCTGACTTTC. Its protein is CASSQGRLGANVLTF.